Each of the 25 T cell receptor beta chains below was sequenced from the same sample in a study of PD-L1 blockade in urothelial cancer. The time point was: pretreatment peripheral blood. Libraries were prepared by immunoSEQ multiplex PCR; TCRdb keeps only in-frame clonotypes and omits some of them. This table has tens of thousands of clones, roughly 84% appearing once. This specimen was PBMCs, taken around atezolizumab (anti-PD-L1) treatment. All receptors derive from a man in his 60s with urothelial cancer.

The chain employs TRBV7-9 and TRBJ2-6; 7 bases are shared with TRBD1. CDR3 length: 18 residues. The ends lost 5 bases at V and 1 base at J; junction bases unmatched: 11. Looked up from germline, CDR1 is SEHNR and CDR2 is FQNEAQ (reference sequence). CDR3 in amino acids: CASSGGRGQGSGANVLTF. The CDR3 nucleotides read TGTGCCAGCAGCGGTGGAAGGGGGCAGGGGTCTGGGGCCAACGTCCTGACTTTC.

The CDR3 region is CASSWEPGTGYNEQFF. For the CDR3, the DNA is TGTGCCAGCAGCTGGGAACCCGGGACAGGCTACAATGAGCAGTTCTTC. This chain joins TRBV7-9 and TRBJ2-1; the match to TRBD1 covers 8 bases. V trimming: 4 bases; J trimming: 3 bases; junction bases outside the gene matches: 8. The CDR3 runs to 16 residues. The germline CDR1 and CDR2 sequences are SEHNR and FQNEAQ (reference sequence).

This clone was observed a single time. This sequence joins TRBV15 and TRBJ2-2; D is ambiguous. Germline assignment: CDR1 LNHNV and CDR2 YYDKDF (reference sequence). V was cut by 3 bases and J by 8 bases, with 16 bases left in between. This CDR3 spans 15 amino acids. CDR3 loop: CATSREQTYSGELFF. The CDR3 DNA follows: TGTGCCACCAGCAGGGAACAGACCTATAGTGGGGAGCTGTTTTTT. Complete variable domain (other parts from reference TRBV15 and TRBJ2-2): DAMVIQNPRYQVTQFGKPVTLSCSQTLNHNVMYWYQQKSSQAPKLLFHYYDKDFNNEADTPDNFQSRRPNTSFCFLDIRSPGLGDTAMYLCATSREQTYSGELFFGEGSRLTVL.

This chain connects TRBV30 to TRBJ1-1, with TRBD1 identical over 9 bases. The CDR3 consists of 14 residues. The V gene's germline CDR1 is GTSNPN and CDR2 SVGIG (reference sequence). V shed 2 bases and J 4 bases; nucleotides not matched to a gene: 5. The CDR3 is CAWSSGTGRTEAFF. The CDR3 DNA sequence: TGTGCCTGGAGTTCCGGGACAGGGCGCACTGAAGCTTTCTTT.

This clone was detected once. This chain links TRBV27 with TRBJ1-6; 7 bases map to TRBD1. V lost 6 bases and J lost 0; bases outside the gene matches: 11. Germline CDR1 and CDR2: MNHEY and SMNVEV (reference sequence). This CDR3 contains 18 residues. CDR3 sequence: CASRLRPGQSSYNSPLHF. The CDR3, as DNA: TGTGCCAGCAGACTCCGACCGGGACAGAGCTCCTATAATTCACCCCTCCACTTT.

The rearrangement links TRBV27 to TRBJ1-4; possible D gene TRBD1, 5 bases. Trimming took 4 bases from V and 0 from J, leaving 12 bases between them. Germline CDR1 reads MNHEY; CDR2 reads SMNVEV (reference sequence). The CDR3 contains 16 residues. The CDR3 spells CASSYLGTATNEKLFF. The CDR3 nucleotides read TGTGCCAGCAGTTATTTGGGGACTGCAACTAATGAAAAACTGTTTTTT.

This rearrangement joins TRBV5-1 to TRBJ2-1, with 12 bases fitting TRBD2. The CDR3 contains 14 residues. In germline, CDR1 is SGHRS, CDR2 YFSETQ. J gave up 11 bases and V 1 base, and 4 bases lay outside the gene matches. The CDR3: CASSLTSGGPQQFF. DNA of the CDR3: TGCGCCAGCAGCTTGACTAGCGGGGGGCCGCAGCAGTTCTTC.

This clone was observed once. The rearrangement uses TRBV7-2 and TRBJ2-3, with a tentative D call TRBD2 (6 bases). Germline loops: CDR1 SGHTA, CDR2 FQGNSA. V gave up 1 base and J gave up 5 bases, with 13 bases separating them. This CDR3 is built from 15 residues. CDR3 bases: TGTGCCAGCAGCTTAGTTTTTAACGGGAGAGATACGCAGTATTTT. Protein: CASSLVFNGRDTQYF.

CDR3 DNA: TGTGCCAGCAGTGAAACCGGGACAGGGGCCGACGAGCAGTACTTC. Amino acids: CASSETGTGADEQYF. The genes are TRBV25-1 and TRBJ2-7; 10 bases are a match to TRBD1. Unmatched junction bases numbered 6, after V lost 2 bases and J lost 5 bases. Germline CDR1 MGHDK, CDR2 SYGVNS. The length of the CDR3 is 15 residues.

The gene calls are TRBV5-8 and TRBJ1-1; unclear D gene. Germline-derived CDR1 and CDR2 are SGHTS and YDEGEE. CDR3 length: 14 residues. The V gene lost 0 bases and the J gene lost 5 bases, with 11 bases spanning the gap. CDR3 sequence (DNA): TGTGCCAGCAGCTTGGAACAGCTACCTACTGAAGCTTTCTTT. This gives the protein CASSLEQLPTEAFF.

This chain joins TRBV5-1 and TRBJ2-3; D perhaps matches TRBD2 (6 bases). The CDR3 sequence is 14 residues long. V lost 0 bases, J lost 5 bases, and 10 bases lay in between. CDR1 and CDR2 (germline): SGHRS, YFSETQ. CDR3 bases: TGCGCCAGCAGCTTGGACGTGGGAGGAGATACGCAGTATTTT. It specifies CASSLDVGGDTQYF.

The chain links TRBV5-4 to TRBJ1-1; 9 positions match TRBD1. Germline trimming cut 2 bases from V and 1 base from J; bases unmatched to any gene: 3. CDR1 is SGHNT and CDR2 is YYREEE in the germline V gene (reference sequence). The CDR3 length is 15 residues. The CDR3 here is CASSFTGGGNTEAFF. The CDR3 nucleotides read TGTGCCAGCAGCTTTACAGGGGGCGGGAACACTGAAGCTTTCTTT. Looking up the rest from reference TRBV5-4 and TRBJ1-1 gives the full variable domain: ETGVTQSPTHLIKTRGQQVTLRCSSQSGHNTVSWYQQALGQGPQFIFQYYREEENGRGNFPPRFSGLQFPNYSSELNVNALELDDSALYLCASSFTGGGNTEAFFGQGTRLTVV.

V and J are TRBV2 and TRBJ2-1; D may be TRBD2 (6 bases). Per germline, CDR1 SNHLY and CDR2 FYNNEI. The CDR3 covers 15 residues. V was shortened by 9 bases and J by 0 bases, with 15 bases between the two germline ends. The CDR3 coding sequence is TGTGCCAGGGAGCGGGTTTCTTCCTCCTACAATGAGCAGTTCTTC. Translation: CARERVSSSYNEQFF.

This clone was observed a handful of times. This chain links TRBV29-1 with TRBJ1-2; D is ambiguous. In germline, CDR1 is SQVTM, CDR2 ANQGSEA. The germline V and J ends were trimmed by 4 bases and 5 bases, with 14 bases remaining between them. The CDR3 consists of 13 residues. The CDR3 reads CSVAEEDKYGYTF. CDR3 DNA sequence: TGCAGCGTTGCGGAGGAGGATAAATATGGCTACACCTTC. The full variable domain, with the rest looked up from reference TRBV29-1 and TRBJ1-2, is SAVISQKPSRDICQRGTSLTIQCQVDSQVTMMFWYRQQPGQSLTLIATANQGSEATYESGFVIDKFPISRPNLTFSTLTVSNMSPEDSSIYLCSVAEEDKYGYTFGSGTRLTVV.

J is TRBJ2-7 and V is TRBV4-3, with D perhaps matching TRBD2 (6 bases). V lost 0 bases to trimming and J lost 7 bases, with 16 bases between them. From germline, CDR1 is LGHNA and CDR2 YSLEER. This CDR3 spans 15 amino acids. CDR3 sequence: CASSQDRLARAEQYF. The CDR3, as DNA: TGCGCCAGCAGCCAAGATCGCCTAGCGAGGGCAGAGCAGTACTTC.

The CDR3 DNA follows: TGTGCCAGCAGCTTCGGGCCAGCGGTTGAGCAGTTCTTC. Translating gives CASSFGPAVEQFF. The chain is built from TRBV5-5 and TRBJ2-1, with a weak D call TRBD2 (5 bases). V gave up 2 bases and J gave up 9 bases, with 12 bases separating them. The CDR3 covers 13 residues. Per the germline V gene, CDR1 is SGHKS and CDR2 is YYEKEE (reference sequence).

The J gene is TRBJ2-5, the V gene TRBV10-3, with TRBD2 matching over 8 bases. The CDR3 contains 13 residues. Germline-derived CDR1 and CDR2 are ENHRY and SYGVKD. Trimming removed 5 bases from V and 4 bases from J; junction bases left unmatched: 3. As DNA, the CDR3 is TGTGCCATCAGTCCTAGCGGGCGAGAGACCCAGTACTTC. Translation: CAISPSGRETQYF.

This chain connects TRBV10-1 to TRBJ2-3; D might be TRBD2 (5 bases). V was trimmed by 4 bases and J by 2 bases, leaving 13 bases between them. CDR1 WNHNN and CDR2 SYGVQD come from the germline V gene (reference sequence). This CDR3 contains 15 residues. The CDR3 sequence: CASSGSGDYTDTQYF. For the CDR3, the DNA is TGCGCCAGCAGTGGGAGCGGAGATTACACAGATACGCAGTATTTT.

This rearrangement joins TRBV9 to TRBJ2-7; 7 positions match TRBD1. V lost 0 bases, J lost 1 base, and 4 bases stayed unmatched. CDR1 SGDLS and CDR2 YYNGEE come from the germline V gene. The CDR3 has 15 amino acids. The CDR3 nucleotides are TGTGCCAGCAGCGTAGAAACAGGGGCATCCTACGAGCAGTACTTC. Its protein product is CASSVETGASYEQYF.

V usage is TRBV10-3 and J usage is TRBJ1-5; D uncertain. This CDR3 spans 17 amino acids. V was pared by 0 bases and J by 0 bases, with 12 bases between. Looked up from germline, CDR1 is ENHRY and CDR2 is SYGVKD. The DNA for the CDR3 is TGTGCCATCAGTGAGTCGAAAGCGACCTATAGCAATCAGCCCCAGCATTTT. Its protein product is CAISESKATYSNQPQHF.

The chain joins TRBV6-5 to TRBJ1-1; 7 bases line up with TRBD1. CDR3 length equals 15 residues. Trimming removed 6 bases from V and 2 bases from J; junction bases left unmatched: 9. Germline CDR1 and CDR2: MNHEY and SVGAGI. CDR3 sequence (DNA): TGTGCCAGCAGGACGGGAAGGGGGCGAAACACTGAAGCTTTCTTT. This sequence encodes CASRTGRGRNTEAFF.

This clone has just one count. The chain uses TRBV2 and TRBJ2-1; D is uncertain. The CDR3 totals 15 residues. The germline V gene has CDR1 SNHLY and CDR2 FYNNEI. V dropped 7 bases and J dropped 0 bases, with 13 bases sitting between them. The CDR3 DNA follows: TGTGCCAGCAAATCCCCGGCAGGCTCCTACAATGAGCAGTTCTTC. Translated: CASKSPAGSYNEQFF.

This clone was picked up one time. The chain uses TRBV15 and TRBJ2-6; the match to TRBD1 covers 9 bases. Germline V CDR1 and CDR2: LNHNV, YYDKDF (reference sequence). The ends lost 3 bases at V and 2 bases at J; junction bases unmatched: 2. This CDR3 has 16 residues. The CDR3 protein is CATSRGDRAGANVLTF. The CDR3 DNA follows: TGTGCCACCAGCAGGGGGGACAGGGCTGGGGCCAACGTCCTGACTTTC.

V usage is TRBV6-5 and J usage is TRBJ1-3, with D possibly being TRBD1 (5 bases). CDR1 MNHEY and CDR2 SVGAGI come from the germline V gene. V was pared by 8 bases and J by 2 bases, with 16 bases between. CDR3 length: 15 residues. For the CDR3, the DNA is TGTGCCAGCGGCGCCCTCGGACATCCTGGAAACACCATATATTTT. It translates to CASGALGHPGNTIYF.

This clone was observed a handful of times. CDR3 nucleotide sequence: TGTGCCAGCAGCCCTTACGCCTCAAGACTAGCGGGGTACAATGAGCAGTTCTTC. Its translation: CASSPYASRLAGYNEQFF. The chain carries TRBV13 and TRBJ2-1, with TRBD2 identical over 11 bases. V dropped 5 bases and J dropped 4; count of bases not matched to a gene: 13. This CDR3 region has 18 residues. Per germline, CDR1 PRHDT and CDR2 FYEKMQ (reference sequence).